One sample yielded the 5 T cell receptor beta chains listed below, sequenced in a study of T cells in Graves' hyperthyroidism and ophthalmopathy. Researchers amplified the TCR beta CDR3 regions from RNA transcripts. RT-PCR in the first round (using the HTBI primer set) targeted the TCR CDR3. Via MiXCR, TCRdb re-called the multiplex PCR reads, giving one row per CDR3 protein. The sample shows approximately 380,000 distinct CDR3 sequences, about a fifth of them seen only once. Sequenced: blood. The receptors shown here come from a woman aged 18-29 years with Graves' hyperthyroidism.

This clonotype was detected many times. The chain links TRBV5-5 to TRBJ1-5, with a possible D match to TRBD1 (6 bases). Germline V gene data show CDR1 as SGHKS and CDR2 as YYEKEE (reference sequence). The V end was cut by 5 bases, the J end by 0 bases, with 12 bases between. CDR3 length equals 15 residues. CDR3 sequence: CASRYGQNSNQPQHF. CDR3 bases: TGTGCCAGCAGGTATGGACAGAATAGCAATCAGCCCCAGCATTTT.

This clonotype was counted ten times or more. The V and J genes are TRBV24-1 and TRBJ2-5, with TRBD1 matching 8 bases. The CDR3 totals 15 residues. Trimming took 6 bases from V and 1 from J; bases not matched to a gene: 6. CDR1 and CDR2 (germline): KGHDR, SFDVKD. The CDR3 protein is CATSLTGGFQETQYF. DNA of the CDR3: TGTGCCACCAGTCTCACAGGGGGATTCCAAGAGACCCAGTACTTC.

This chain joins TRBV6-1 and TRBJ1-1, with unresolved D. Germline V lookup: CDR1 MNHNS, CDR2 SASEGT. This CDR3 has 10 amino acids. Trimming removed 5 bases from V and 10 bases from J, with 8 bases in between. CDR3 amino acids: CASSSPVAFF. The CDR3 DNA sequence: TGTGCCAGCAGTAGCCCAGTAGCTTTCTTT.

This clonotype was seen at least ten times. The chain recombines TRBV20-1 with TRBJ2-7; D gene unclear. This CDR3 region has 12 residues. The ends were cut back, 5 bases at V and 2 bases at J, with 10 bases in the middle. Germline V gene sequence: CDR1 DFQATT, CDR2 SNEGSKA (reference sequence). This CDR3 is CSARLPPYEQYF. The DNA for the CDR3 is TGCAGTGCTCGACTGCCCCCCTACGAGCAGTACTTC.

Written as DNA, the CDR3 is TGTGCCAGCAGCCAAGTCTTAAGTCAGCCCCAGCATTTT. Translated, it gives CASSQVLSQPQHF. The chain recombines TRBV3-1 with TRBJ1-5; D remains ambiguous. Germline V gene lookup returns CDR1 LGHDT and CDR2 YNNKEL (reference sequence). V lost 1 base and J lost 6, with 7 bases in between. This CDR3 has 13 residues.